These 11 T cell receptor beta chains were all obtained from the same sample, sequenced in a study of long-term antiretroviral therapy in people with HIV. Run at survey level, the immunoSEQ assay was version v3.0. The protocol was immunoSEQ multiplex PCR, while the TCRdb copy is restricted to in-frame clones and leaves out a portion. The sample carries over 25,000 clones, roughly 97% recorded once. The sequencing used unsorted PBMCs, collected 7.6 years after starting antiretroviral therapy. These receptor sequences come from a man aged 25-40 years with HIV.

The rearrangement joins TRBV6-1 to TRBJ2-7; 13 bases align to TRBD2. J gave up 5 bases and V 4 bases, and 8 bases lay outside the gene matches. The CDR3 covers 16 residues. The germline V gene encodes CDR1 MNHNS and CDR2 SASEGT. CDR3 sequence (DNA): TGTGCCAGCAGTGTCTTACTAGCGGGGGGGAGGGACGAGCAGTACTTC. Translated, it gives CASSVLLAGGRDEQYF.

This chain uses TRBV6-5 with TRBJ2-7, with TRBD2 matching over 7 bases. Germline assignment: CDR1 MNHEY and CDR2 SVGAGI. V gave up 4 bases and J gave up 0 bases; unmatched junction bases: 6. The length of the CDR3 is 15 residues. The CDR3 sequence: CASSSWDYSSYEQYF. DNA for the CDR3: TGTGCCAGCAGTTCGTGGGACTACAGCTCCTACGAGCAGTACTTC.

This chain links TRBV9 with TRBJ2-2, with a possible D match to TRBD1 (5 bases). The V gene's germline CDR1 is SGDLS and CDR2 YYNGEE. CDR3 size: 15 residues. The germline V and J ends were trimmed by 4 bases and 1 base, with 11 bases remaining between them. The CDR3 DNA follows: TGTGCCAGCAGCATCGGACATATGAACACCGGGGAGCTGTTTTTT. Its translation: CASSIGHMNTGELFF.

V is TRBV15 and J is TRBJ1-2, with a weak D call TRBD1 (6 bases). The germline V gene has CDR1 LNHNV and CDR2 YYDKDF (reference sequence). Deletions cut 1 base from V and 2 bases from J, with 14 bases between. This CDR3 is built from 16 residues. The CDR3 loop reads CATSRVRATGNYGYTF. The CDR3 region has the DNA TGTGCCACCAGCAGAGTCCGGGCTACAGGGAACTATGGCTACACCTTC.

This sequence joins TRBV29-1 and TRBJ2-1, with D tentatively TRBD1 (6 bases). Trimming shortened V by 8 bases and J by 7 bases, and 15 bases separated the two germline ends. Germline V gives CDR1 SQVTM, CDR2 ANQGSEA. This CDR3 region has 12 residues. The CDR3 here is CSLFRGRNEQFF. For the CDR3, the DNA is TGCAGCCTCTTCAGGGGCAGAAATGAGCAGTTCTTC.

V usage is TRBV5-1 and J usage is TRBJ1-4, with D perhaps matching TRBD1 (5 bases). This CDR3 comprises 17 residues. Germline V gene sequence: CDR1 SGHRS, CDR2 YFSETQ. Between the trimmed V and J ends, which lost 4 bases and 6 bases, there was a span of 22 bases. CDR3 loop: CASSPIDRAGLDEKLFF. In DNA form, the CDR3 reads TGCGCCAGCAGCCCTATCGATAGGGCGGGACTTGATGAAAAACTGTTTTTT.

This chain uses TRBV13 with TRBJ1-1; TRBD1 agrees at 7 bases. CDR1 PRHDT and CDR2 FYEKMQ come from the germline V gene (reference sequence). V dropped 6 bases and J dropped 10; count of bases not matched to a gene: 11. This CDR3 contains 13 residues. The CDR3 DNA follows: TGTGCCAGCAGTTCTACAGGGGCCTGGGGAGCTTTCTTT. Translating gives CASSSTGAWGAFF. Variable domain in full (rest from reference TRBV13 and TRBJ1-1): AAGVIQSPRHLIKEKRETATLKCYPIPRHDTVYWYQQGPGQDPQFLISFYEKMQSDKGSIPDRFSAQQFSDYHSELNMSSLELGDSALYFCASSSTGAWGAFFGQGTRLTVV.

This sequence joins TRBV27 and TRBJ2-2; 7 nucleotides agree with TRBD2. This CDR3 comprises 12 residues. V was clipped by 7 bases and J by 7 bases; unmatched bases: 3. Germline V gives CDR1 MNHEY, CDR2 SMNVEV (reference sequence). The CDR3 sequence: CASTWGGGELFF. The CDR3 nucleotides read TGTGCCAGCACCTGGGGGGGCGGGGAGCTGTTTTTT.

The chain has TRBV7-2 and TRBJ1-2; no reliable D call. The V gene's germline CDR1 is SGHTA and CDR2 FQGNSA. This CDR3 is 15 amino acids long. The V end lost 0 bases, the J end lost 4 bases, and 12 bases lay between the germline ends. The CDR3: CASSLAPVQLYGYTF. Here the CDR3 DNA reads TGTGCCAGCAGCTTAGCGCCTGTTCAGCTCTATGGCTACACCTTC.

This chain uses TRBV14 with TRBJ2-7; 9 bases are a match to TRBD2. The CDR3 consists of 15 residues. V was pared by 4 bases and J by 4 bases, with 8 bases of the junction left unmatched. Germline CDR1 and CDR2: SGHDN and FVKESK. The CDR3 DNA follows: TGTGCCAGCAGCCCCCTAGCGGGATACTTTTACGAGCAGTACTTC. Protein sequence: CASSPLAGYFYEQYF.

The chain joins TRBV9 to TRBJ1-3; D not resolved. Between the trimmed V and J ends, which lost 7 bases and 5 bases, there was a span of 16 bases. The germline CDR1 and CDR2 sequences are SGDLS and YYNGEE. This CDR3 spans 14 amino acids. As DNA, the CDR3 is TGTGCCAGCGGACGGGGTTCGGGCCGAAACACCATATATTTT. Encoded protein: CASGRGSGRNTIYF.